This T cell receptor (beta chain) was recorded in a study of blood T cell repertoires in COVID-19. Study context: The samples span acute and convalescent COVID-19 from the United States, Italy and Spain.

In the original processing: Amplification from reference gene primers served as the basis for estimated nucleated cell counts. The assay was immunoSEQ multiplex PCR, and TCRdb's table has in-frame clones only and misses some. For V, J and clone size, that table is used; D and trimming come from the DNA. The sample has roughly 130,000 clones, roughly 90% seen once; the top ten hold about 4.1%. There are 15 residues in the CDR3. V was clipped by 5 bases and J by 0 bases; unmatched bases: 4. Germline CDR1 is SGHTA and CDR2 is FQGNSA. The chain links TRBV7-2 to TRBJ2-3; 8 bases map to TRBD1. The sample was peripheral blood. The sequence derives from a man in his forties or fifties with acute or convalescent COVID-19. CDR3 coding DNA: TGTGCCAGCAGCAGGACAGGGCCTAGCACAGATACGCAGTATTTT. It translates to CASSRTGPSTDTQYF.